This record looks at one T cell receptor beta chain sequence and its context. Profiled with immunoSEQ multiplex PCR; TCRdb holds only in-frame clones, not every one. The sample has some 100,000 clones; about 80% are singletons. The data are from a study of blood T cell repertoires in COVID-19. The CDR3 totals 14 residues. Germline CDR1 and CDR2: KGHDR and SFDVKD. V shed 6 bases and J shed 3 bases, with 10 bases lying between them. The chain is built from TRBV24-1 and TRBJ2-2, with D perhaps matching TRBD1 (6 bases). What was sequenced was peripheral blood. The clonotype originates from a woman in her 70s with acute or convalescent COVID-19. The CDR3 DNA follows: TGTGCCACCAGTAGTAACAGGGACACCGGGGAGCTGTTTTTT. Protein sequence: CATSSNRDTGELFF.